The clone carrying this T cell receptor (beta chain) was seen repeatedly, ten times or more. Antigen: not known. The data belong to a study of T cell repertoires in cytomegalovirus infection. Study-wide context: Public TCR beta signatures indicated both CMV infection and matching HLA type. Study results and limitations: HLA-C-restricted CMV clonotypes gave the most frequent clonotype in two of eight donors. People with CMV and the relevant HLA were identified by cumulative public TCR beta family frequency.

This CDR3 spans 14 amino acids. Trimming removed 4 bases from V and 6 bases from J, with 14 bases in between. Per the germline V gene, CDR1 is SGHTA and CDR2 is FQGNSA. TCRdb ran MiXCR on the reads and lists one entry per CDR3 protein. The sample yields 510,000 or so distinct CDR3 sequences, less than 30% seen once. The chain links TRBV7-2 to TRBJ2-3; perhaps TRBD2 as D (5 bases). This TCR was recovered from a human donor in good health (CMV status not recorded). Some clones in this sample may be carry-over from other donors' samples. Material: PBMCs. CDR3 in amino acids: CASSSPRAPDTQYF. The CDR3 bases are TGTGCCAGCAGCTCCCCGCGGGCCCCGGATACGCAGTATTTT. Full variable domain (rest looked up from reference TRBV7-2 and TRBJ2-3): GAGVSQSPSNKVTEKGKDVELRCDPISGHTALYWYRQSLGQGLEFLIYFQGNSAPDKSGLPSDRFSAERTGGSVSTLTIQRTQQEDSAVYLCASSSPRAPDTQYFGPGTRLTVL.